The 30 T cell receptor beta chains below all came from one sample that was sequenced in a study of cytomegalovirus exposure and HLA in healthy donors. PCR involved 60 Vbeta and 13 Jbeta primers. The repertoire was sequenced with immunoSEQ multiplex PCR; TCRdb's copy has only in-frame clones and lacks some. The table lists approximately 140,000 clones, over 70% of them singletons. Specimen: PBMCs. Source of these receptors: a man in his forties in good health and CMV-seropositive.

This clone showed up just once. The chain recombines TRBV27 with TRBJ2-7; D ambiguous. V lost 0 bases and J 5 bases, leaving 11 bases between the germline ends. The CDR3 consists of 14 residues. The germline CDR1 and CDR2 sequences are MNHEY and SMNVEV (reference sequence). CDR3 nucleotide sequence: TGTGCCAGCAGTTTATCCCCCACTGCACACGAGCAGTACTTC. Protein sequence: CASSLSPTAHEQYF.

This clone showed up just a few times. The chain recombines TRBV28 with TRBJ1-1, with D possibly matching TRBD1 (5 bases). Germline loops: CDR1 MDHEN, CDR2 SYDVKM. Between the trimmed V and J ends, which lost 3 bases and 5 bases, there was a span of 25 bases. The CDR3 is 18 amino acids. CDR3 bases: TGTGCCAGCAGTTTTACCACGACTCTCGGGGGGAAAGAGACTGAAGCTTTCTTT. It is translated as CASSFTTTLGGKETEAFF.

The chain links TRBV27 to TRBJ1-5, with 7 bases that match TRBD1. Per the germline V gene, CDR1 is MNHEY and CDR2 is SMNVEV (reference sequence). V was pared by 5 bases and J by 1 base, with 5 bases of the junction left unmatched. The CDR3 loop spans 15 amino acids. DNA of the CDR3: TGTGCCAGCAGTAGACAGGGTCAAAGCAATCAGCCCCAGCATTTT. It translates to CASSRQGQSNQPQHF.

This chain uses TRBV19 with TRBJ1-1; the D is unclear. This CDR3 region has 13 residues. Germline assignment: CDR1 LNHDA and CDR2 SQIVND (reference sequence). V lost 5 bases to trimming and J lost 4 bases, with 11 bases between them. The chain's CDR3 is CASSPGGSTEAFF. In DNA form, the CDR3 reads TGTGCCAGTAGTCCGGGAGGGTCCACTGAAGCTTTCTTT.

V and J are TRBV6-5 and TRBJ1-4; 7 positions agree with TRBD1. The CDR3 spans 15 residues. J gave up 0 bases and V 5 bases, and 3 bases lay outside the gene matches. Germline values: CDR1 MNHEY, CDR2 SVGAGI. The CDR3 reads CASSRQGATNEKLFF. CDR3 DNA: TGTGCCAGCAGTAGACAGGGAGCAACTAATGAAAAACTGTTTTTT.

The chain uses TRBV4-3 and TRBJ2-1, with TRBD2 identical over 8 bases. J was trimmed by 6 bases and V by 1 base; bases with no gene match: 5. Per the germline V gene, CDR1 is LGHNA and CDR2 is YSLEER. The CDR3 has 15 residues. The CDR3 bases are TGCGCCAGCAGCCAAGGGACTAGCTCCCGCAATGAGCAGTTCTTC. This codes for CASSQGTSSRNEQFF.

This chain connects TRBV28 to TRBJ2-4, with 8 bases identical to TRBD2. This CDR3 region has 16 residues. J gave up 0 bases and V 2 bases, and 3 bases lay outside the gene matches. Germline lookup yields CDR1 MDHEN and CDR2 SYDVKM. The CDR3 sequence is CASSLPGGLAKNIQYF. CDR3 nucleotide sequence: TGTGCCAGCAGTTTACCGGGGGGGCTAGCCAAAAACATTCAGTACTTC.

The chain couples TRBV6-4 to TRBJ2-1, with 11 bases aligning to TRBD2. CDR3 length: 15 amino acids. Germline values: CDR1 MRHNA, CDR2 SNTAGT. V lost 3 bases, J lost 7 bases, and 5 bases stayed unmatched. CDR3 DNA sequence: TGTGCCAGCAGTGAGAATAGCGGGGGGGCGAATGAGCAGTTCTTC. Translation: CASSENSGGANEQFF.

This chain connects TRBV25-1 to TRBJ1-4, with TRBD1 identical over 10 bases. Germline V gene data show CDR1 as MGHDK and CDR2 as SYGVNS. The length of the CDR3 is 16 residues. After removal of 1 base from V and 7 bases from J, the junction contained 6 bases not matched to a gene. The CDR3 is CASSEFGTGDSEKLFF. CDR3 sequence (DNA): TGTGCCAGCAGTGAATTTGGGACAGGGGACTCTGAAAAACTGTTTTTT. The full variable domain, in which reference TRBV25-1 and TRBJ1-4 provide the parts outside the CDR3, is EADIYQTPRYLVIGTGKKITLECSQTMGHDKMYWYQQDPGMELHLIHYSYGVNSTEKGDLSSESTVSRIRTEHFPLTLESARPSHTSQYLCASSEFGTGDSEKLFFGSGTQLSVL.

The V gene is TRBV30, the J gene TRBJ2-5, with 7 bases that match TRBD1. The CDR3 sequence is 16 residues long. CDR1 and CDR2 from the germline V gene are GTSNPN and SVGIG (reference sequence). V shed 0 bases, J shed 2 bases, and the junction held 9 bases outside the gene matches. The CDR3 loop reads CAWSVTTRGNQETQYF. The CDR3 nucleotides are TGTGCCTGGAGTGTTACCACCAGGGGGAATCAAGAGACCCAGTACTTC. The variable domain in full, completed from reference TRBV30 and TRBJ2-5, reads SQTIHQWPATLVQPVGSPLSLECTVEGTSNPNLYWYRQAAGRGLQLLFYSVGIGQISSEVPQNLSASRPQDRQFILSSKKLLLSDSGFYLCAWSVTTRGNQETQYFGPGTRLLVL.

The chain is built from TRBV29-1 and TRBJ2-5; possible D gene TRBD2, 5 bases. The CDR3 is 13 amino acids. Germline-derived CDR1 and CDR2 are SQVTM and ANQGSEA. The germline V and J ends were trimmed by 7 bases and 2 bases, with 14 bases remaining between them. CDR3 sequence: CSGGSDSQETQYF. The CDR3 coding sequence is TGCAGCGGGGGTTCGGACTCACAAGAGACCCAGTACTTC.

The V gene is TRBV5-1, the J gene TRBJ2-7, with 7 bases that match TRBD1. The CDR3 length is 13 residues. Trimming took 1 base from V and 6 from J; bases not matched to a gene: 4. Germline CDR1 and CDR2: SGHRS and YFSETQ. The CDR3 sequence is CASSLTGAGEQYF. CDR3 nucleotide sequence: TGCGCCAGCAGCTTGACAGGGGCGGGCGAGCAGTACTTC.

Concerning this clone: Mismatch with germline at one junction end may stem from a read error. The chain couples TRBV7-2 to TRBJ2-1; D is undetermined. CDR1 and CDR2 (germline): SGHTA, FQGNSA. The CDR3 length is 9 residues. CDR3 coding DNA: TGTGCCAGCAGCCCTACTCCGGTCTTC. Amino acid sequence: CASSPTPVF. The full variable domain, its missing parts supplied by reference TRBV7-2 and TRBJ2-1, is GAGVSQSPSNKVTEKGKDVELRCDPISGHTALYWYRQSLGQGLEFLIYFQGNSAPDKSGLPSDRFSAERTGGSVSTLTIQRTQQEDSAVYLCASSPTPVFGPGTRLTVL.

This clone showed up just a few times. The V and J genes are TRBV10-3 and TRBJ1-4, with D perhaps matching TRBD1 (6 bases). Germline CDR1 and CDR2: ENHRY and SYGVKD. This CDR3 is 16 amino acids long. V lost 6 bases and J lost 8, with 22 bases in between. The CDR3 sequence is CAIRNPERGASEKLFF. The CDR3 bases are TGTGCCATCAGGAACCCAGAACGGGGGGCGTCAGAAAAACTGTTTTTT.

This clone was picked up one time. The CDR3 loop reads CASSRGGPSYEQYF. The CDR3 nucleotides read TGTGCCAGTAGTAGGGGAGGGCCGTCCTACGAGCAGTACTTC. This chain joins TRBV19 and TRBJ2-7; TRBD2 aligns across 7 bases. The CDR3 extends over 14 amino acids. The junction had 4 bases not matched to a gene; V was cut back by 4 bases and J by 1 base. The germline V gene encodes CDR1 LNHDA and CDR2 SQIVND (reference sequence).

This clone was seen more than once but under ten times. The V call is TRBV7-3, the J call TRBJ2-7, with 8 bases fitting TRBD1. V lost 2 bases to trimming and J lost 5 bases; unmatched junction nucleotides: 5. The CDR3 length is 14 residues. Germline values: CDR1 SGHTA, CDR2 FQGTGA. The DNA of the CDR3 is TGTGCCAGCAGCTTAGGACAGGGTCACAACGAGCAGTACTTC. It specifies CASSLGQGHNEQYF.

A single count supports this clone. The chain links TRBV7-9 to TRBJ2-6, with D tentatively TRBD1 (6 bases). The length of the CDR3 is 17 residues. The V end lost 5 bases, the J end lost 0 bases, and 14 bases lay between the germline ends. CDR1 is SEHNR, CDR2 FQNEAQ, per germline (reference sequence). Written as DNA, the CDR3 is TGTGCCAGCAGCAACGACAGACAGGTCTCTGGGGCCAACGTCCTGACTTTC. Protein: CASSNDRQVSGANVLTF.

This clone was found once. CDR3 in DNA: TGCGCCAGCAGCCAAGAATCATTCTATGGCTACACCTTC. It is translated as CASSQESFYGYTF. The rearrangement joins TRBV4-1 to TRBJ1-2; unclear D gene. The CDR3 length is 13 residues. With 0 bases removed from V and 4 bases from J, the gap between germline ends came to 6 bases. The germline V gene encodes CDR1 MGHRA and CDR2 YSYEKL.

The CDR3 DNA reads TGTGCCTGGAGTAGAGGGCAACTAGCGGGGGGCACAGATACGCAGTATTTT. Its protein product is CAWSRGQLAGGTDTQYF. The V gene is TRBV30, the J gene TRBJ2-3; 11 bases line up with TRBD2. Germline V lookup: CDR1 GTSNPN, CDR2 SVGIG (reference sequence). The CDR3 consists of 17 residues. J lost 1 base, V lost 2 bases, and 8 bases had no gene match. Complete variable domain (other parts from reference TRBV30 and TRBJ2-3): SQTIHQWPATLVQPVGSPLSLECTVEGTSNPNLYWYRQAAGRGLQLLFYSVGIGQISSEVPQNLSASRPQDRQFILSSKKLLLSDSGFYLCAWSRGQLAGGTDTQYFGPGTRLTVL.

V gene TRBV6-5 combines with J gene TRBJ2-1; D is perhaps TRBD2 (6 bases). This CDR3 is 14 amino acids long. Trimming removed 2 bases at V and 6 bases at J, with 11 bases between. The germline CDR1 and CDR2 sequences are MNHEY and SVGAGI. The CDR3 loop reads CASSYGGTSNEQFF. CDR3 sequence (DNA): TGTGCCAGCAGTTACGGCGGGACGTCCAATGAGCAGTTCTTC.

This clone was recorded a few times. J is TRBJ2-2 and V is TRBV4-3; 9 bases agree with TRBD2. CDR1 LGHNA and CDR2 YSLEER come from the germline V gene. The CDR3 totals 17 residues. V was pared by 2 bases and J by 6 bases, with 10 bases of the junction left unmatched. The CDR3 is CASSQTWVSGRPGELFF. The CDR3 DNA reads as TGCGCCAGCAGCCAAACATGGGTTAGCGGGAGACCCGGGGAGCTGTTTTTT.

The V and J genes are TRBV4-2 and TRBJ2-7; TRBD1 matches at 7 bases. The CDR3 runs to 14 residues. Germline CDR1 is LGHNA and CDR2 is YNFKEQ. Trimming took 6 bases from V and 3 from J; bases not matched to a gene: 8. The CDR3 nucleotides are TGTGCCAGCAGGACCGTACAGGGGAGCTACGAGCAGTACTTC. This codes for CASRTVQGSYEQYF.

The chain has TRBV25-1 and TRBJ2-4; D may be TRBD1 (6 bases). The CDR3 runs to 13 residues. V was cut by 5 bases and J by 7 bases, with 12 bases left in between. Germline V gene data show CDR1 as MGHDK and CDR2 as SYGVNS. Here the CDR3 DNA reads TGTGCCAGCAGTAAACAGGGTACGAACATTCAGTACTTC. This translates into CASSKQGTNIQYF.

The chain couples TRBV6-1 to TRBJ2-7, with TRBD2 matching over 10 bases. CDR1 and CDR2 (germline): MNHNS, SASEGT. Losses at the gene ends were 3 bases for V and 5 bases for J; bases not matched to a gene: 1. The CDR3 loop spans 13 amino acids. The CDR3 DNA sequence: TGTGCCAGCAGTGAGGGACTAGCGAACGAGCAGTACTTC. Translating gives CASSEGLANEQYF.

The CDR3 here is CASSSLREAFF. The CDR3 DNA sequence: TGTGCCAGCAGCTCGCTGAGAGAAGCTTTCTTT. V usage is TRBV6-5 and J usage is TRBJ1-1; no reliable D call. This CDR3 is built from 11 residues. The ends were cut back, 6 bases at V and 8 bases at J, with 10 bases in the middle. From germline, CDR1 is MNHEY and CDR2 SVGAGI.

V is TRBV9 and J is TRBJ2-7, with D perhaps TRBD2 (6 bases). V shed 4 bases and J shed 3 bases, with 23 bases lying between them. The CDR3 totals 17 residues. Germline V gene sequence: CDR1 SGDLS, CDR2 YYNGEE. The CDR3 nucleotides are TGTGCCAGCAGCCCCGGAGGGGTCCGTAACTACGACTACGAGCAGTACTTC. This gives the protein CASSPGGVRNYDYEQYF.

The chain has TRBV7-8 and TRBJ1-1, with 7 bases that match TRBD1. The CDR3 length is 15 residues. V lost 0 bases to trimming and J lost 5 bases; unmatched junction nucleotides: 6. Germline V gives CDR1 SGHVS, CDR2 FQNEAQ. As DNA, the CDR3 is TGTGCCAGCAGCTTAGCGTACAGGGGAGGTACTGAAGCTTTCTTT. It translates to CASSLAYRGGTEAFF.

The CDR3 loop is CASSFYHGTEQETQYF. CDR3 DNA: TGTGCCAGCAGCTTTTATCATGGGACAGAACAAGAGACCCAGTACTTC. The chain joins TRBV5-8 to TRBJ2-5, with 7 bases aligning to TRBD1. Germline V CDR1 and CDR2: SGHTS, YDEGEE. This CDR3 comprises 16 residues. V dropped 2 bases and J dropped 2; count of bases not matched to a gene: 9. Supplemented by reference TRBV5-8 and TRBJ2-5, the full variable domain reads EAGVTQSPTHLIKTRGQQATLRCSPISGHTSVYWYQQALGLGLQFLLWYDEGEERNRGNFPPRFSGRQFPNYSSELNVNALELEDSALYLCASSFYHGTEQETQYFGPGTRLLVL.

The V gene is TRBV7-9, the J gene TRBJ2-1, with 7 positions matching TRBD2. Trimming took 2 bases from V and 6 from J; bases not matched to a gene: 13. This CDR3 comprises 17 residues. CDR1 is SEHNR and CDR2 is FQNEAQ in the germline V gene (reference sequence). The CDR3 DNA sequence: TGTGCCAGCAGCTTATTCGGGGGAGGGCCGGTGGGCAATGAGCAGTTCTTC. Residues: CASSLFGGGPVGNEQFF.

This clone was seen a handful of times. The CDR3 loop reads CASGRGRNEKLFF. The DNA of the CDR3 is TGTGCTTCAGGACGAGGGCGAAATGAAAAACTGTTTTTT. The chain is built from TRBV30 and TRBJ1-4; no clear D gene. The CDR3 totals 13 residues. From germline, CDR1 is GTSNPN and CDR2 SVGIG (reference sequence). The variable domain in full, with the rest retrieved from reference TRBV30 and TRBJ1-4, is SQTIHQWPATLVQPVGSPLSLECTVEGTSNPNLYWYRQAAGRGLQLLFYSVGIGQISSEVPQNLSASRPQDRQFILSSKKLLLSDSGFYLCASGRGRNEKLFFGSGTQLSVL.